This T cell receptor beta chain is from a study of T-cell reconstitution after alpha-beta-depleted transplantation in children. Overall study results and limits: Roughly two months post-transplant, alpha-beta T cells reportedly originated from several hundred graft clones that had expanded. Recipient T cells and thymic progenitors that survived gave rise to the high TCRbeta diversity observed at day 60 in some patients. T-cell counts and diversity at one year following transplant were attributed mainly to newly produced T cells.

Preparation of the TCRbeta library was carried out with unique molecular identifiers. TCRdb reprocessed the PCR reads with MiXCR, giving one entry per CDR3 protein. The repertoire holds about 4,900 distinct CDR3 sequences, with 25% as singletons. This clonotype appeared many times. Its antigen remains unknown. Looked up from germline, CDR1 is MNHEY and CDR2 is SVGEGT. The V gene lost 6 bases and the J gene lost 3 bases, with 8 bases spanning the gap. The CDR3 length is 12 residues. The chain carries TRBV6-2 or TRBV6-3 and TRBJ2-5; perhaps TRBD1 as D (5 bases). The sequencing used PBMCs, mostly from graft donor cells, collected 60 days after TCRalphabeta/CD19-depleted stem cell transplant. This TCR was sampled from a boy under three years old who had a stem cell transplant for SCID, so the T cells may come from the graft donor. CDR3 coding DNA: TGTGCCAGCAGGGGGCGCAAAGAGACCCAGTACTTC. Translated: CASRGRKETQYF.